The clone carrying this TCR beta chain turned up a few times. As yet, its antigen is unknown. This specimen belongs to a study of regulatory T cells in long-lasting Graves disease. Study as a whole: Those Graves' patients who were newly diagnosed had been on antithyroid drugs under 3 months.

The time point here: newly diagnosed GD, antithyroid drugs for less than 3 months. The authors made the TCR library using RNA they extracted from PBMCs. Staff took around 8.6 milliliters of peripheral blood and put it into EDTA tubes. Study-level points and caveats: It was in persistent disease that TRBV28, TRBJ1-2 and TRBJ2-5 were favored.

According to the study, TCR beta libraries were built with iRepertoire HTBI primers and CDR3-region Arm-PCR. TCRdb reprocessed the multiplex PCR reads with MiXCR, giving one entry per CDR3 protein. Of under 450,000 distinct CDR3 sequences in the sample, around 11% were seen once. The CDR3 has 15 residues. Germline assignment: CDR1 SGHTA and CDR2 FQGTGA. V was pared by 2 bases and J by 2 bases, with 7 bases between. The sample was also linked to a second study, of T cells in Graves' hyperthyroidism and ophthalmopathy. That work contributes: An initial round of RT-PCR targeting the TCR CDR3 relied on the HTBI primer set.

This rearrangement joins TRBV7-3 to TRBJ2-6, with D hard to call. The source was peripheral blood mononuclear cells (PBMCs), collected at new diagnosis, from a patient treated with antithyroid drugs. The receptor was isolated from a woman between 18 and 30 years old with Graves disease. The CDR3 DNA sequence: TGTGCCAGCAGCTTATGGGTGACTGGGGCCAACGTCCTGACTTTC. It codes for CASSLWVTGANVLTF.